The next 20 T cell receptor beta chains were all read from a single sample in a study of Graves' ophthalmopathy and Graves' hyperthyroidism. The authors amplified TCR beta CDR3 regions from RNA transcripts. RT-PCR in the first round used HTBI primers; a second-round multiplex PCR followed. TCRdb processed the multiplex PCR reads anew with MiXCR; each CDR3 protein has one entry. The sample shows some 15,000 distinct CDR3 sequences, 50% of them seen only once. Sequencing was carried out using peripheral blood. The source of these receptors is a woman younger than 45 with Graves' ophthalmopathy.

This chain links TRBV29-1 with TRBJ1-2; 7 bases agree with TRBD1. The CDR3 covers 12 residues. V shed 3 bases and J 7 bases; nucleotides not matched to a gene: 5. Germline-derived CDR1 and CDR2 are SQVTM and ANQGSEA. CDR3 sequence: CSVDPGQRGYTF. In nucleotides, the CDR3 is TGCAGCGTTGATCCGGGACAGCGTGGCTACACCTTC.

This clonotype rates as medium-sized. The rearrangement joins TRBV9 to TRBJ2-1; TRBD2 matches at 10 bases. Per germline, CDR1 SGDLS and CDR2 YYNGEE. V was clipped by 0 bases and J by 5 bases; unmatched bases: 2. The CDR3 has 15 residues. Here the CDR3 reads CASSVVGLADNEQFF. Here the CDR3 DNA reads TGTGCCAGCAGCGTAGTAGGACTAGCGGACAATGAGCAGTTCTTC. Complete variable domain (other parts from reference TRBV9 and TRBJ2-1): DSGVTQTPKHLITATGQRVTLRCSPRSGDLSVYWYQQSLDQGLQFLIQYYNGEERAKGNILERFSAQQFPDLHSELNLSSLELGDSALYFCASSVVGLADNEQFFGPGTRLTVL.

The table lists this clonotype with many counts. V usage is TRBV6-2 or TRBV6-3 and J usage is TRBJ2-1; D possibly matches TRBD1 or TRBD2 (5 bases each). This CDR3 contains 16 residues. V lost 2 bases and J 4 bases, leaving 15 bases between the germline ends. CDR1 and CDR2 (germline): MNHEY, SVGEGT. The CDR3 here is CASSYMDNPGYNEQFF. The CDR3 coding sequence is TGTGCCAGCAGTTACATGGACAACCCGGGGTACAATGAGCAGTTCTTC.

The gene calls are TRBV10-3 and TRBJ2-7, with D tentatively TRBD2 (5 bases). Germline V gives CDR1 ENHRY, CDR2 SYGVKD. This CDR3 is 12 amino acids long. V was shortened by 6 bases and J by 5 bases, with 11 bases between the two germline ends. CDR3 sequence: CAISPERDEQYF. The CDR3 bases are TGTGCCATCAGCCCGGAGAGGGACGAGCAGTACTTC.

In its sample, this clonotype ranks as medium-sized (0.01 to 0.1%). This chain uses TRBV6-5 with TRBJ2-3; TRBD1 matches at 7 bases. V trimming: 6 bases; J trimming: 4 bases; junction bases outside the gene matches: 7. The length of the CDR3 is 14 residues. CDR1 is MNHEY, CDR2 SVGAGI, per germline. The CDR3 protein is CASSPRGSADTQYF. The DNA for the CDR3 is TGTGCCAGCAGCCCCAGGGGGAGTGCAGATACGCAGTATTTT.

This clonotype showed up just a few times. The V call is TRBV2, the J call TRBJ1-1; D remains unclear. The CDR3 loop spans 14 amino acids. Germline V gene sequence: CDR1 SNHLY, CDR2 FYNNEI. V lost 6 bases and J lost 3, with 14 bases in between. CDR3 sequence reads: CASSRADLDTEAFF. The CDR3 DNA reads TGTGCCAGCAGCCGGGCTGATTTAGACACTGAAGCTTTCTTT.

The chain uses TRBV20-1 and TRBJ2-7; 7 bases are shared with TRBD2. The CDR3 loop spans 14 amino acids. CDR1 and CDR2 from the germline V gene are DFQATT and SNEGSKA (reference sequence). Germline trimming cut 6 bases from V and 4 bases from J; bases unmatched to any gene: 12. CDR3 DNA: TGCAGTGCACTTCGGGAGGAACGAAAGTACGAGCAGTACTTC. This translates into CSALREERKYEQYF.

The V and J genes are TRBV5-1 and TRBJ2-3; a weak D match, TRBD1 (6 bases). The germline CDR1 and CDR2 sequences are SGHRS and YFSETQ. The CDR3 length is 15 residues. V was trimmed by 3 bases and J by 2 bases, leaving 13 bases between them. CDR3: CASSWGRTLTDTQYF. The DNA for the CDR3 is TGCGCCAGCAGCTGGGGGCGAACTCTCACAGATACGCAGTATTTT.

The chain carries TRBV6-5 and TRBJ2-7; TRBD1 or TRBD2 may be the D gene (5 bases each). This CDR3 spans 17 amino acids. V was cut by 3 bases and J by 6 bases, with 24 bases left in between. CDR1 is MNHEY and CDR2 is SVGAGI in the germline V gene. CDR3 residues: CASSYDRPVSASSEQYF. CDR3 in DNA: TGTGCCAGCAGTTATGACAGACCAGTTTCAGCTAGCTCCGAGCAGTACTTC.

This clonotype was seen many times. J is TRBJ2-1 and V is TRBV29-1, with a weak D call TRBD2 (6 bases). In germline, CDR1 is SQVTM, CDR2 ANQGSEA. V lost 7 bases and J lost 10, with 11 bases in between. The CDR3 is 10 amino acids. The CDR3 is CSGGTHEQFF. CDR3 DNA: TGCAGCGGCGGGACCCACGAGCAGTTCTTC.

This clonotype was seen a single time. The chain links TRBV7-2 to TRBJ2-2; no definite D call. The CDR3 has 15 residues. V was cut by 5 bases and J by 4 bases, with 14 bases left in between. Germline CDR1 and CDR2: SGHTA and FQGNSA. The CDR3: CASSPVSSSTGELFF. The CDR3 nucleotides are TGTGCCAGCAGCCCCGTCTCGTCATCCACCGGGGAGCTGTTTTTT.

A note on this clonotype: A read error may account for a junction end that differs from germline. This sequence joins TRBV7-9 and TRBJ2-7; D uncertain. Germline V gives CDR1 SEHNR, CDR2 FQNEAQ (reference sequence). The CDR3 length is 14 residues. This chain's CDR3 is CASSFGPGYGEQYF. DNA for the CDR3: TGCGCCAGCAGCTTCGGTCCCGGTTATGGCGAGCAGTACTTC.

Concerning this clonotype: Sequence at one end of the junction differs from germline and may be a read error. This chain joins TRBV9 and TRBJ2-3; D call uncertain. Looked up from germline, CDR1 is SGDLS and CDR2 is YYNGEE. The CDR3 length is 15 residues. DNA for the CDR3: TGTGCCGGCAGCGAAATGGCGGAAGACACTGATACGCAGTATTTT. As protein: CAGSEMAEDTDTQYF.

The rearrangement joins TRBV10-3 to TRBJ2-4; D perhaps matches TRBD1 (6 bases). This CDR3 spans 19 amino acids. Germline values: CDR1 ENHRY, CDR2 SYGVKD. V lost 2 bases and J 0 bases, leaving 20 bases between the germline ends. CDR3 nucleotides: TGTGCCATCAGTGAGGGGATGGACAGAGAAACGTTAGCCAAAAACATTCAGTACTTC. This gives the protein CAISEGMDRETLAKNIQYF.

By share, this clonotype counts as medium-sized. The chain employs TRBV20-1 and TRBJ2-1; perhaps D is TRBD1 or TRBD2 (5 bases each). This CDR3 spans 17 amino acids. The germline V and J ends were trimmed by 3 bases and 7 bases, with 25 bases remaining between them. Germline V lookup: CDR1 DFQATT, CDR2 SNEGSKA (reference sequence). The CDR3 is CSASGTLYGGLGNEQFF. CDR3 sequence (DNA): TGCAGTGCTAGTGGGACCCTCTACGGCGGTTTGGGGAATGAGCAGTTCTTC.

The V call is TRBV20-1, the J call TRBJ1-5; possibly TRBD1 for D (5 bases). CDR3 length: 17 residues. The V gene's germline CDR1 is DFQATT and CDR2 SNEGSKA (reference sequence). The CDR3 sequence: CGGVDGGQPYSNQPQHF. The DNA of the CDR3 is TGCGGTGGGGTCGACGGGGGTCAGCCCTATAGCAATCAGCCCCAGCATTTT.

The sample holds a few counts of this clonotype. This chain connects TRBV20-1 to TRBJ2-3; D is perhaps TRBD2 (5 bases). This CDR3 spans 14 amino acids. Germline lookup yields CDR1 DFQATT and CDR2 SNEGSKA (reference sequence). V was trimmed by 1 base and J by 2 bases, leaving 10 bases between them. The chain's CDR3 is CSARVAGFTDTQYF. The DNA for the CDR3 is TGCAGTGCTAGAGTGGCGGGTTTCACAGATACGCAGTATTTT.

Details on this clonotype: This sequence may be a read error, since a much larger clone differs from it by one base. For the CDR3, the DNA is TGCGCCAGCAGTGAACAGGGTAGAACCGGGGAGCTGCTTTTT. Translation: CASSEQGRTGELLF. The chain employs TRBV10-1 and TRBJ2-2, with D maybe TRBD1 (6 bases). The CDR3 runs to 14 residues. Germline loops: CDR1 WNHNN, CDR2 SYGVQD (reference sequence).

This clonotype was picked up many times. The chain links TRBV24-1 to TRBJ1-6; 7 nucleotides agree with TRBD1. The CDR3 is 13 amino acids. V lost 10 bases and J lost 7; bases outside the gene matches: 6. Germline V lookup: CDR1 KGHDR, CDR2 SFDVKD. In nucleotides, the CDR3 is TGTGCCACTAGGGACAGTGGGAATTCACCCCTCCACTTT. Protein product: CATRDSGNSPLHF.

CDR3 loop: CASSPSFSRTSTDTQYF. The CDR3 DNA follows: TGTGCCAGCAGTCCCTCTTTCTCTCGGACTAGCACAGATACGCAGTATTTT. This sequence joins TRBV12-3 or TRBV12-4 and TRBJ2-3; a weak D match, TRBD2 (5 bases). The CDR3 totals 17 residues. Deletions cut 5 bases from V and 0 bases from J, with 18 bases between.